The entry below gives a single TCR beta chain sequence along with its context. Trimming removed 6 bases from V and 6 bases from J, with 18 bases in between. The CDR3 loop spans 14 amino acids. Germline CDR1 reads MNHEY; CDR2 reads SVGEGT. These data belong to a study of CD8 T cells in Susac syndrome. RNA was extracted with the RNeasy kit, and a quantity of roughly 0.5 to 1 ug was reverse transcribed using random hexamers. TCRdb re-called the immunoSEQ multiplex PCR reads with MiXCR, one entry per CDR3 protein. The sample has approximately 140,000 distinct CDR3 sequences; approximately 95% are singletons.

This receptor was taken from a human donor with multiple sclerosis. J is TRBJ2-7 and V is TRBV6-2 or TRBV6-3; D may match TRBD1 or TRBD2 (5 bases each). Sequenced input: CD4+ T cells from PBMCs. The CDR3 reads CASSLLGTASEQYF. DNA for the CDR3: TGTGCCAGCAGCCTTCTTGGGACGGCTAGCGAGCAGTACTTC.